What follows are 14 T cell receptor beta chains derived from one specimen sequenced in a study of CD8 T cells in Susac syndrome (dated by TCRdb to about 2019). Libraries came from the immunoSEQ multiplex PCR assay. RNA was extracted using the RNeasy kit, and roughly 0.45 to 1 microgram was reverse transcribed with random hexamers. TCRdb applied fastp at Q25 and MiXCR to the public reads, then kept only in-frame beta chains. Rows with a matching CDR3 protein are joined into one entry that keeps the most common DNA and genes. The sample table holds about 210,000 distinct CDR3 sequences, of which about 94% were seen once. Around 0.15% of the sample belongs to the ten largest clones. The sample taken for sequencing was CD4+ T cells from PBMCs. The receptors originated from a human donor with Susac syndrome.

V usage is TRBV5-4 and J usage is TRBJ1-6; D not certain. Trimming took 2 bases from V and 6 from J, leaving 9 bases between them. The CDR3 is 14 amino acids. Germline CDR1 is SGHNT and CDR2 is YYREEE (reference sequence). The CDR3 region is CASSFDPINSPLHF. The CDR3 DNA sequence: TGTGCCAGCAGCTTCGACCCGATTAATTCACCCCTCCACTTT.

The V call is TRBV20-1, the J call TRBJ1-4, with 9 bases matching TRBD1. The CDR3 sequence is 16 residues long. V trimming: 2 bases; J trimming: 0 bases; junction bases outside the gene matches: 4. Germline V CDR1 and CDR2: DFQATT, SNEGSKA (reference sequence). In DNA, the CDR3 is TGCAGTGCTAGATGGGACAGGGTAGCAACTAATGAAAAACTGTTTTTT. The encoded protein is CSARWDRVATNEKLFF.

The CDR3 DNA follows: TGTGCCAGCAGCTTGGTTATCTCCTACAATGAGCAGTTCTTC. It is translated as CASSLVISYNEQFF. The gene calls are TRBV7-2 and TRBJ2-1; no reliable D call. Trimming took off 3 bases at V and 0 bases at J, with 6 bases between the two ends. There are 14 residues in the CDR3. CDR1 SGHTA and CDR2 FQGNSA come from the germline V gene.

The gene calls are TRBV12-3 or TRBV12-4 and TRBJ1-1; no reliable D call. There are 12 residues in the CDR3. V lost 3 bases and J 11 bases, leaving 13 bases between the germline ends. CDR3 amino acids: CASSFLAAQAFF. Here the CDR3 DNA reads TGTGCCAGCAGTTTCCTAGCAGCTCAGGCTTTCTTT.

V usage is TRBV19 and J usage is TRBJ2-6, with 7 bases matching TRBD1. The CDR3 totals 17 residues. Germline CDR1 and CDR2: LNHDA and SQIVND (reference sequence). The V gene end was trimmed by 6 bases and the J gene end by 1 base; junction bases not matched to a gene: 9. CDR3 loop: CASRPWDSLSGANVLTF. The CDR3 DNA reads TGTGCCAGTAGACCTTGGGACAGTCTTTCTGGGGCCAACGTCCTGACTTTC.

The V gene is TRBV9, the J gene TRBJ2-3; perhaps TRBD2 as D (6 bases). The germline gives CDR1 SGDLS, CDR2 YYNGEE. This CDR3 has 14 residues. The V and J ends lost 0 bases and 3 bases respectively, with 8 bases between them. DNA of the CDR3: TGTGCCAGCAGCGTAGAGGAGGGAACAGATACGCAGTATTTT. Its protein is CASSVEEGTDTQYF.

This clonotype has only one observation. The CDR3 DNA is TGTGCCAGCAGGCTTGAAGGGGGAAGGGATACGCAGTATTTT. Translated, it gives CASRLEGGRDTQYF. The V call is TRBV6-5, the J call TRBJ2-3; D may be TRBD1 (6 bases). Germline V lookup: CDR1 MNHEY, CDR2 SVGAGI. The length of the CDR3 is 14 residues. Between the trimmed V and J ends, which lost 6 bases and 6 bases, there was a span of 16 bases.

The V call is TRBV20-1, the J call TRBJ2-7, with D perhaps TRBD1 or TRBD2 (5 bases each). V was clipped by 4 bases and J by 1 base, with 8 bases between them. The CDR3 is made up of 12 amino acids. Per germline, CDR1 DFQATT and CDR2 SNEGSKA (reference sequence). CDR3 residues: CSAKWGSYEQYF. The CDR3 DNA reads as TGCAGTGCTAAGTGGGGGTCCTACGAGCAGTACTTC.

The V call is TRBV6-1, the J call TRBJ2-1, with 8 bases fitting TRBD1. The CDR3 extends over 16 amino acids. The germline gives CDR1 MNHNS, CDR2 SASEGT. V trimming: 6 bases; J trimming: 0 bases; junction bases outside the gene matches: 7. The DNA of the CDR3 is TGTGCCAGCAGCCGGATGACAGGGGACTCCTACAATGAGCAGTTCTTC. Its protein product is CASSRMTGDSYNEQFF.

The CDR3 DNA reads as TGTGCCAGCAGCTTGGAGGGCCGCACCGGGGAGCTGTTTTTT. Protein: CASSLEGRTGELFF. This chain uses TRBV5-8 with TRBJ2-2; D is unclear. With 0 bases removed from V and 4 bases from J, the gap between germline ends came to 7 bases. The length of the CDR3 is 14 residues. The V gene's germline CDR1 is SGHTS and CDR2 YDEGEE.

This chain links TRBV7-3 with TRBJ1-2, with TRBD1 matching 9 bases. Germline V gene lookup returns CDR1 SGHTA and CDR2 FQGTGA. The CDR3 runs to 13 residues. V shed 5 bases and J 7 bases; nucleotides not matched to a gene: 5. The chain's CDR3 is CASSPTGGVGYTF. DNA of the CDR3: TGTGCCAGCAGCCCAACAGGGGGCGTTGGCTACACCTTC.

This chain links TRBV30 with TRBJ2-3; 8 bases line up with TRBD2. CDR1 is GTSNPN, CDR2 SVGIG, per germline (reference sequence). The CDR3 has 14 residues. After removal of 3 bases from V and 3 bases from J, the junction contained 5 bases not matched to a gene. The CDR3: CAWSGGALTDTQYF. Written as DNA, the CDR3 is TGTGCCTGGAGCGGGGGGGCTTTGACAGATACGCAGTATTTT. Supplemented by reference TRBV30 and TRBJ2-3, the full variable domain reads SQTIHQWPATLVQPVGSPLSLECTVEGTSNPNLYWYRQAAGRGLQLLFYSVGIGQISSEVPQNLSASRPQDRQFILSSKKLLLSDSGFYLCAWSGGALTDTQYFGPGTRLTVL.

The genes are TRBV11-3 and TRBJ2-3; D unresolved. CDR3 length: 11 amino acids. Per germline, CDR1 SGHNT and CDR2 YENEEA. The ends were cut back, 2 bases at V and 8 bases at J, with 5 bases in the middle. As DNA, the CDR3 is TGTGCCAGCAGCTTACAGGCTACGCAGTATTTT. It is translated as CASSLQATQYF. Looking up the rest from reference TRBV11-3 and TRBJ2-3 gives the full variable domain: EAGVVQSPRYKIIEKKQPVAFWCNPISGHNTLYWYLQNLGQGPELLIRYENEEAVDDSQLPKDRFSAERLKGVDSTLKIQPAELGDSAVYLCASSLQATQYFGPGTRLTVL.

The chain carries TRBV2 and TRBJ1-5; 7 bases align to TRBD1. V dropped 6 bases and J dropped 0; count of bases not matched to a gene: 2. Germline V lookup: CDR1 SNHLY, CDR2 FYNNEI. CDR3 size: 14 residues. The CDR3 DNA follows: TGTGCCAGCAGGACAGGGATTAGCAATCAGCCCCAGCATTTT. This codes for CASRTGISNQPQHF.